A selection of T cell receptor beta chains follows, all from one sample in a study of beta chain features in type 1 diabetes. Profiled with immunoSEQ multiplex PCR; TCRdb holds only in-frame clones, not every one. The sample records hundreds of thousands of clones, roughly 13% being singletons. Sample: naive CD4+ T cells from blood. The receptors shown here come from a man younger than 35 with type 1 diabetes. CDR3s include the opening cysteine and the closing phenylalanine or tryptophan. The order of the fields is CDR3 length, V gene, clone size, D gene, J gene, CDR3 DNA, CDR3 protein. A D gene is named only where the DNA matches it firmly. Rows may omit the clone size; those that give it use once, few, many or a size class.

16	TRBV7-6	-	TRBD2	TRBJ2-3	TGTGCCAGCAGCTTAGGTAGCGGGAGAGGCACAGATACGCAGTATTTT	CASSLGSGRGTDTQYF
14	TRBV21-1	-	-	TRBJ1-2	TGTGCCAGCAGCAAAGAACCTACCGCCTATGGCTACACCTTC	CASSKEPTAYGYTF
10	TRBV30	few	-	TRBJ2-4	TGTGCCTGGAGTGGGAACATTCAGTACTTC	CAWSGNIQYF
15	TRBV9	-	-	TRBJ2-7	TGTGCCAGCAGCGTAGCCAGAGGAGCTTCCTACGAGCAGTACTTC	CASSVARGASYEQYF
15	TRBV7-2	-	TRBD1	TRBJ2-7	TGTGCCAGCAGCTCCTCCCTACAGGGGATCCACGAGCAGTACTTC	CASSSSLQGIHEQYF
17	TRBV4-2	few	TRBD2	TRBJ2-3	TGTGCCAGCAGCTACGGGACTAGCGGGGGGCTTGATACTTCCCAGTATTTT	CASSYGTSGGLDTSQYF
15	TRBV27	-	-	TRBJ2-7	TGTGCCAGCAGCTCGGCGGACTCGATGTCCTACGAGCAGTACTTC	CASSSADSMSYEQYF
15	TRBV28	few	-	TRBJ2-1	TGTGCCAGCAGTTTAGGAGGGGGGTCCTACAATGAGCAGTTCTTC	CASSLGGGSYNEQFF
15	TRBV7-9	few	TRBD1	TRBJ2-5	TGTGCCAGCAGTGACCCGGGACAGGGAAGAGAGACCCAGTACTTC	CASSDPGQGRETQYF
14	TRBV4-2	-	-	TRBJ2-5	TGTGCCAGCAGCCAAGGGGCAAGGAGAGAGACCCAGTACTTC	CASSQGARRETQYF
14	TRBV2	-	TRBD2	TRBJ2-7	TGTGCCAGCAGACCGGGACTAAGTAACTACGAGCAGTACTTC	CASRPGLSNYEQYF
13	TRBV29-1	-	TRBD1	TRBJ1-2	TGCAGCGTTGCCTGGGACAGATCTTATGGCTACACCTTC	CSVAWDRSYGYTF
14	TRBV5-1	-	TRBD1	TRBJ2-1	TGCGCCAGCAGGAGTGGACAGGGCTACAATGAGCAGTTCTTC	CASRSGQGYNEQFF
17	TRBV5-6	few	TRBD1	TRBJ1-2	TGTGCCAGCAGCTTGAATAAGGGACAGTGGGACTACTATGGCTACACCTTC	CASSLNKGQWDYYGYTF
16	TRBV11-2	-	TRBD2	TRBJ2-1	TGTGCCAGCAGCGCCCGACTAGCGGGGGGTGTCAATGAGCAGTTCTTC	CASSARLAGGVNEQFF
13	TRBV30	-	-	TRBJ1-2	TGTGCCTGGAGTGTAGGAGGGGATGATGGCTACACCTTC	CAWSVGGDDGYTF
13	TRBV7-9	few	TRBD2	TRBJ2-5	TGTGCCAGCAGCTTGACTAGCGTAGAGACCCAGTACTTC	CASSLTSVETQYF
15	TRBV6-6	-	TRBD1	TRBJ1-4	TGTGCCAGCAGTTACAGGAGGGGGCCCAATGAAAAACTGTTTTTT	CASSYRRGPNEKLFF
16	TRBV19	few	-	TRBJ1-3	TGTGCCACCCGGAAGGACAGCTCCCTCTCTGGAAACACCATATATTTT	CATRKDSSLSGNTIYF
14	TRBV6-5	few	-	TRBJ1-4	TGTGCCAGCAGAGACACCGCAACTAATGAAAAACTGTTTTTT	CASRDTATNEKLFF
15	TRBV4-3	few	-	TRBJ2-1	TGCGCCAGCAGCCAAGAGGTTCGGCAGTACAATGAGCAGTTCTTC	CASSQEVRQYNEQFF
19	TRBV7-3	-	-	TRBJ2-6	TGTGCCAGCAGCTTCCGCCGGGCCCCCGAGGTTACTGGGGCCAACGTCCTGACTTTC	CASSFRRAPEVTGANVLTF
17	TRBV7-6	-	TRBD2	TRBJ2-5	TGTGCCAGCAGCTTAGGCGGACTAGCGGGAGATCTAAAGACCCAGTACTTC	CASSLGGLAGDLKTQYF
13	TRBV7-9	-	-	TRBJ1-2	TGTGCCAGCAGCCTTACAAGGGCCGATGGCTACACCTTC	CASSLTRADGYTF
11	TRBV5-1	few	-	TRBJ2-5	TGCGCCAGCAGCTTAGACGAGACCCAGTACTTC	CASSLDETQYF
16	TRBV7-2	-	TRBD2	TRBJ2-7	TGTGCCAGCAGCTTAGTTACCACTAGCGGATCCTACGAGCAGTACTTC	CASSLVTTSGSYEQYF
13	TRBV10-3	few	-	TRBJ2-7	TGTGCCATCAGGCTGACAGCGACCTACGAGCAGTACTTC	CAIRLTATYEQYF
12	TRBV30	few	-	TRBJ1-4	TGTGCCTGGAAGGGGGTAGACAAAAAACTGTTTTTT	CAWKGVDKKLFF
14	TRBV28	-	TRBD1	TRBJ1-2	TGTGCCAGCAGATCGGGGGACAGGGGGCATGGCTACACCTTC	CASRSGDRGHGYTF
13	TRBV6-1	-	-	TRBJ1-5	TGTGCCAGCAGTGAAAGGGAAGGTCAGCCCCAGCATTTT	CASSEREGQPQHF
15	TRBV5-1	-	-	TRBJ1-2	TGCGCCAGCAGCTCGCGGCCGGGGCAGAACTATGGCTACACCTTC	CASSSRPGQNYGYTF
14	TRBV6-1	-	-	TRBJ1-2	TGTGCCAGCAGAGCCGGACGGAGCTCCTATGGCTACACCTTC	CASRAGRSSYGYTF
14	TRBV2	-	-	TRBJ2-6	TGTGCCAGCTTCTTCCAGATGGGGGCCAACGTCCTGACTTTC	CASFFQMGANVLTF
14	TRBV30	-	TRBD1	TRBJ1-1	TGTGCCTGGGGCCATAGACAGGGCACCGGTGGGGCTTTCTTT	CAWGHRQGTGGAFF
12	TRBV7-2	-	-	TRBJ2-5	TGTGCCAGCAGCTTTAGTTCGAAGACCCAGTACTTC	CASSFSSKTQYF
14	TRBV30	-	TRBD1	TRBJ2-2	TGTGCCTCGTATCCACCCAGGGGGCCCGGGGAGCTGTTTTTT	CASYPPRGPGELFF
12	TRBV7-2	few	-	TRBJ2-3	TGTGCCAGCAGCCCGAACCTGGATACGCAGTATTTT	CASSPNLDTQYF
12	TRBV7-9	-	TRBD1	TRBJ1-2	TGTGCCAGCAGCGGGACCTGGGACAGTTCGACCTTC	CASSGTWDSSTF
13	TRBV19	few	-	TRBJ2-7	TGTGCCATTCTTGATGAAGAATCCTACGAGCAGTACTTC	CAILDEESYEQYF
15	TRBV28	-	-	TRBJ2-5	TGTGCCAGCAGTTTATTAGGCTGGGGACGAGAGACCCAGTACTTC	CASSLLGWGRETQYF
14	TRBV9	few	TRBD1	TRBJ1-2	TGTGCCAGCAGCGCCGACAGGGGCCGGCTGGGCTACACCTTC	CASSADRGRLGYTF
15	TRBV2	few	-	TRBJ2-3	TGTGCCAGCAGTGGTACGCAGGTTCTCTCAGATACGCAGTATTTT	CASSGTQVLSDTQYF
15	TRBV25-1	-	-	TRBJ2-3	TGTGCCAGCAGTGAAAGTCTACAGGGTGGTTCCCAGCAGTATTTT	CASSESLQGGSQQYF
13	TRBV29-1	-	TRBD2	TRBJ2-5	TGCAGCGTTGAAGCGGGGGGTAGAGAGACCCAGTACTTC	CSVEAGGRETQYF
11	TRBV2	-	-	TRBJ2-7	TGTGCCAGCAGGGAAGAAGGGGAGCAGTACTTC	CASREEGEQYF
14	TRBV30	few	TRBD1	TRBJ2-2	TGTGCCTGGAGTGTGACAGGGTCAACCGGGGAGCTGTTTTTT	CAWSVTGSTGELFF
15	TRBV7-3	-	-	TRBJ2-7	TGTGCCAGCAGCTTGTATGACGACTACACCTACGAGCAGTACTTC	CASSLYDDYTYEQYF
14	TRBV25-1	-	TRBD1	TRBJ1-2	TGTGCCAGCAGTAGGCCGGGACAGGTATATGGCTACACCTTC	CASSRPGQVYGYTF
11	TRBV20-1	few	-	TRBJ2-7	TGCAGTGCTAGTGGCGGGGACGAGCAGTACTTC	CSASGGDEQYF
16	TRBV4-2	-	TRBD2	TRBJ2-2	TGTGCCAGCAGCCAAGAAGGACTAGCGGGGCCCGGGGAGCTGTTTTTT	CASSQEGLAGPGELFF
14	TRBV6-4	-	TRBD1	TRBJ2-2	TGTGCCAGCTCCAGGACAGGGGACACCGGGGAGCTGTTTTTT	CASSRTGDTGELFF
11	TRBV30	-	-	TRBJ1-2	TGTGCCTGGAGTGTGGGTTATGGCTACACCTTC	CAWSVGYGYTF
14	TRBV21-1	many	-	TRBJ2-4	TGTGCCAGCAGCTCCGGGACAGCGAAAAACATTCAGTACTTC	CASSSGTAKNIQYF
13	TRBV18	few	-	TRBJ2-1	TGTGCCAGCTCCAAGTCGATCTACAATGAGCAGTTCTTC	CASSKSIYNEQFF
17	TRBV5-1	-	TRBD1	TRBJ1-1	TGCGCCAGCAGCTTGGGACAGGGGAGAGGTAGGAACACTGAAGCTTTCTTT	CASSLGQGRGRNTEAFF
15	TRBV5-1	few	TRBD2	TRBJ2-5	TGCGCCTCCGGGCTAGCGGGAGCTGTTGGAGAGACCCAGTACTTC	CASGLAGAVGETQYF
15	TRBV5-1	few	TRBD1	TRBJ2-2	TGCGCCAGCGTAACAGGGGTGCCGAACACCGGGGAGCTGTTTTTT	CASVTGVPNTGELFF
14	TRBV7-2	few	TRBD2	TRBJ2-7	TGTGCCAGCAGCCCCAGGACTAGCCCCTACGAGCAGTACTTC	CASSPRTSPYEQYF
13	TRBV6-5	few	TRBD1	TRBJ2-3	TGTGCCAGCAGTCCCCAGGGGGCAGATACGCAGTATTTT	CASSPQGADTQYF
8	TRBV5-1	-	-	TRBJ2-7	TGCGCCAGCACCGGGGGATCTTTC	CASTGGSF